The clone carrying this T cell receptor (beta chain) was found many times. Its antigen remains unknown. RNA transcripts served as the template for amplifying TCR beta CDR3 regions. First-round RT-PCR of the TCR CDR3 relied on the HTBI primer set. Using its own MiXCR run on the multiplex PCR reads, TCRdb lists one record per CDR3 protein. The sample consists of approximately 530,000 distinct CDR3 sequences, about 20% of them appearing once. The data derive from a study of T cells in Graves' hyperthyroidism and ophthalmopathy. Findings and caveats of the study: Separation of ophthalmopathy from stable hyperthyroidism was achieved by a 13 V-J model.

The V end was cut by 0 bases, the J end by 5 bases, with 13 bases between. This CDR3 is built from 14 residues. Germline V CDR1 and CDR2: DFQATT, SNEGSKA (reference sequence). Ophthalmopathy patients had moderate-to-severe active disease, CAS ≥3, NOSPECS ≥4, and disease duration under 3 months. Clinicians diagnosed patients from clinical symptoms, serum thyroxine and TRAb, thyroid ultrasound and orbital computed tomography. The J gene is TRBJ1-2, the V gene TRBV20-1, with unresolved D. Sample: blood. The clonotype was recovered from a man aged 35 to 55 with Graves' ophthalmopathy. DNA of the CDR3: TGCAGTGCTAGAGAGGCAGGTAGCGGATATGGCTACACCTTC. The encoded protein is CSAREAGSGYGYTF.